One sample yielded the 23 T cell receptor beta chains listed below, sequenced in a study of blood T cell repertoires in COVID-19. Sequencing used immunoSEQ multiplex PCR; TCRdb keeps in-frame clones, though not all of them. The table shows hundreds of thousands of clones, with over 75% occurring only once. Sequenced: peripheral blood. All receptors derive from a woman aged 45-65 years who had recovered from COVID-19.

The chain combines TRBV7-9 with TRBJ1-1; 7 positions agree with TRBD1. The germline gives CDR1 SEHNR, CDR2 FQNEAQ (reference sequence). This CDR3 comprises 12 residues. The V gene end was trimmed by 5 bases and the J gene end by 12 bases; junction bases not matched to a gene: 9. CDR3 in amino acids: CASSPADRLTFF. The CDR3 DNA follows: TGTGCCAGCAGCCCAGCGGACAGGCTAACTTTCTTT.

As DNA, the CDR3 is TGTGCCACCTCTTATTTGACAGGGAGCTCCTACGAGCAGTACTTC. Its protein is CATSYLTGSSYEQYF. The V and J genes are TRBV5-6 and TRBJ2-7; 7 bases agree with TRBD1. The germline gives CDR1 SGHDT, CDR2 YYEEEE. The V gene end was trimmed by 9 bases and the J gene end by 0 bases; junction bases not matched to a gene: 12. This CDR3 comprises 15 residues.

This clone was found a few times. The V and J genes are TRBV2 and TRBJ1-2; no clear D. With 0 bases removed from V and 6 bases from J, the gap between germline ends came to 20 bases. The CDR3 is made up of 17 amino acids. Germline assignment: CDR1 SNHLY and CDR2 FYNNEI. The CDR3 region is CASSEAGADRSGNGYTF. The CDR3 DNA follows: TGTGCCAGCAGTGAAGCTGGTGCTGATCGGAGCGGGAATGGCTACACCTTC.

The rearrangement joins TRBV10-2 to TRBJ2-1, with a weak D call TRBD1 (5 bases). Germline CDR1 is WSHSY and CDR2 is SAAADI. Trimming took 4 bases from V and 2 from J, leaving 12 bases between them. The CDR3 totals 15 residues. CDR3 sequence reads: CASSVPGITYNEQFF. CDR3 DNA sequence: TGCGCCAGCAGTGTGCCAGGGATAACCTACAATGAGCAGTTCTTC.

J is TRBJ1-3 and V is TRBV6-5; 11 bases are a match to TRBD1. This CDR3 spans 15 amino acids. V gave up 6 bases and J gave up 6 bases; unmatched junction bases: 7. Germline CDR1 reads MNHEY; CDR2 reads SVGAGI. The CDR3 DNA is TGTGCCAGCAGAGGACAGGGGGCGCGTGAAAACACCATATATTTT. Translated, it gives CASRGQGARENTIYF.

This chain links TRBV3-1 (or the pseudogene TRBV3-2) with TRBJ2-3; D remains unclear. The germline gives CDR1 LGHDT, CDR2 YNNKEL (reference sequence). The CDR3 sequence is 13 residues long. V lost 0 bases, J lost 4 bases, and 5 bases lay in between. CDR3 sequence reads: CASSQDLPDTQYF. The CDR3 DNA reads TGTGCCAGCAGCCAAGATCTACCAGATACGCAGTATTTT.

The CDR3 sequence is CASSQTGGLRTGELFF. The DNA of the CDR3 is TGTGCCAGCAGTCAGACAGGGGGCTTGAGGACCGGGGAGCTGTTTTTT. The chain carries TRBV28 and TRBJ2-2, with 10 bases aligning to TRBD1. V lost 5 bases, J lost 5 bases, and 8 bases stayed unmatched. This CDR3 has 16 residues. Germline-derived CDR1 and CDR2 are MDHEN and SYDVKM.

The count of this clone is one. The V call is TRBV28, the J call TRBJ2-5; no clear D gene. The CDR3 is made up of 17 amino acids. CDR1 and CDR2 (germline): MDHEN, SYDVKM. Trimming took off 5 bases at V and 3 bases at J, with 22 bases between the two ends. The CDR3 DNA is TGTGCCAGCAGTCCTCTGGTACTGACTCCAACTGAAGAGACCCAGTACTTC. Its protein product is CASSPLVLTPTEETQYF.

As to this clone: The sample holds other DNA sequences that translate to the same CDR3. The V and J genes are TRBV9 and TRBJ1-1; no clear D gene. This CDR3 contains 13 residues. V lost 0 bases and J lost 3, with 6 bases in between. In germline, CDR1 is SGDLS, CDR2 YYNGEE. CDR3 sequence reads: CASSVVEDTEAFF. CDR3 nucleotides: TGTGCCAGCAGCGTAGTAGAAGACACTGAAGCTTTCTTT.

The rearrangement links TRBV6-1 to TRBJ1-6; D is unresolved. The CDR3 totals 13 residues. V was trimmed by 2 bases and J by 12 bases, leaving 11 bases between them. Germline-derived CDR1 and CDR2 are MNHNS and SASEGT. The CDR3: CASSESRNQPLHF. CDR3 nucleotides: TGTGCCAGCAGTGAATCGCGAAACCAACCCCTCCACTTT.

This sequence joins TRBV15 and TRBJ1-6; D remains unclear. Germline-derived CDR1 and CDR2 are LNHNV and YYDKDF (reference sequence). The CDR3 loop spans 13 amino acids. The V end was cut by 3 bases, the J end by 13 bases, with 13 bases between. The CDR3 protein is CATSRSGSSPLHF. The DNA of the CDR3 is TGTGCCACCAGCAGGTCCGGTTCTTCTCCCCTCCACTTT.

This chain uses TRBV21-1 with TRBJ1-2; the DNA was not used to check the table's D call, TRBD1. TRBV21-1 is reported as a pseudogene. The CDR3 totals 17 residues. The CDR3 DNA is TGTGCCAGCAGCAAACTACTAACCGGGACAGGGGATCATGGCTACACCTTC. Translation: CASSKLLTGTGDHGYTF.

The chain uses TRBV29-1 and TRBJ2-7; TRBD2 agrees at 7 bases. The germline gives CDR1 SQVTM, CDR2 ANQGSEA. V shed 3 bases, J shed 1 base, and the junction held 6 bases outside the gene matches. CDR3 length: 14 residues. CDR3 residues: CSVEGGTGSYEQYF. In DNA form, the CDR3 reads TGCAGCGTTGAGGGGGGGACTGGTTCCTACGAGCAGTACTTC.

The chain combines TRBV10-3 with TRBJ2-5, with D possibly matching TRBD2 (6 bases). Looked up from germline, CDR1 is ENHRY and CDR2 is SYGVKD. Trimming took 3 bases from V and 5 from J, leaving 13 bases between them. The CDR3 extends over 14 amino acids. The CDR3: CAISDQLAGETQYF. CDR3 DNA: TGTGCCATCAGTGATCAACTAGCTGGGGAGACCCAGTACTTC.

This chain connects TRBV27 to TRBJ2-1; D is uncertain. V lost 6 bases and J 4 bases, leaving 10 bases between the germline ends. The CDR3 runs 13 residues. Germline lookup yields CDR1 MNHEY and CDR2 SMNVEV (reference sequence). The CDR3, as DNA: TGTGCCAGCAGCCGCGACATTTACAATGAGCAGTTCTTC. Translation: CASSRDIYNEQFF.

The V gene is TRBV19, the J gene TRBJ1-2, with D tentatively TRBD1 (5 bases). This CDR3 contains 16 residues. Per germline, CDR1 LNHDA and CDR2 SQIVND (reference sequence). V lost 3 bases and J 8 bases, leaving 22 bases between the germline ends. The DNA for the CDR3 is TGTGCCAGTAGTATCCGCGGACATAGCGGAACTTTGGGCTACACCTTC. Protein sequence: CASSIRGHSGTLGYTF.

This clone appeared a single time. The V gene is TRBV27, the J gene TRBJ2-7; 8 bases line up with TRBD2. Germline CDR1 MNHEY, CDR2 SMNVEV (reference sequence). V gave up 3 bases and J gave up 2 bases; unmatched junction bases: 6. The CDR3 covers 15 residues. The DNA for the CDR3 is TGTGCCAGCAGTTTTGTCGGGCGGGAGGCCTACGAGCAGTACTTC. It specifies CASSFVGREAYEQYF.

The rearrangement uses TRBV29-1 and TRBJ2-7; possible D gene TRBD1, 5 bases. The CDR3 is 12 residues long. Germline V gives CDR1 SQVTM, CDR2 ANQGSEA. The V end lost 5 bases, the J end lost 6 bases, and 14 bases lay between the germline ends. In nucleotides, the CDR3 is TGCAGCGTTTGGTCAGGGTTGTCCGAGCAGTACTTC. It codes for CSVWSGLSEQYF.

The chain joins TRBV7-2 to TRBJ2-1; TRBD2 agrees at 16 bases. The CDR3 contains 18 residues. The J segment lost 2 bases and the V segment lost 5 bases, leaving 6 bases of the junction unmatched. Germline V gene lookup returns CDR1 SGHTA and CDR2 FQGNSA. The CDR3 spells CASSQGLAGGGPYNEQFF. CDR3 DNA: TGTGCCAGCAGCCAGGGACTAGCGGGAGGGGGGCCCTACAATGAGCAGTTCTTC.

This rearrangement joins TRBV5-5 to TRBJ2-1; TRBD2 agrees at 7 bases. V lost 2 bases to trimming and J lost 7 bases; unmatched junction nucleotides: 9. From germline, CDR1 is SGHKS and CDR2 YYEKEE (reference sequence). The CDR3 runs 15 residues. DNA of the CDR3: TGTGCCAGCAGCTTACAGGCGGGAGTGTATAATGAGCAGTTCTTC. It specifies CASSLQAGVYNEQFF. The full variable domain, in which reference TRBV5-5 and TRBJ2-1 provide the parts outside the CDR3, is DAGVTQSPTHLIKTRGQQVTLRCSPISGHKSVSWYQQVLGQGPQFIFQYYEKEERGRGNFPDRFSARQFPNYSSELNVNALLLGDSALYLCASSLQAGVYNEQFFGPGTRLTVL.

V gene TRBV7-2 combines with J gene TRBJ2-7; 8 bases map to TRBD2. From germline, CDR1 is SGHTA and CDR2 FQGNSA. J gave up 1 base and V 5 bases, and 7 bases lay outside the gene matches. CDR3 length equals 15 residues. The CDR3 DNA sequence: TGTGCCAGCAGCCCACTCCCGGGAGGGTCCTACGAGCAGTACTTC. It codes for CASSPLPGGSYEQYF.

The chain links TRBV2 to TRBJ2-1; D is perhaps TRBD2 (6 bases). The germline V gene encodes CDR1 SNHLY and CDR2 FYNNEI. The CDR3 is 11 residues long. The germline V and J ends were trimmed by 4 bases and 14 bases, with 12 bases remaining between them. CDR3 in amino acids: CASSGGVGEFF. The CDR3 nucleotides read TGTGCCAGCAGTGGGGGGGTGGGTGAGTTCTTC.

CDR3 DNA: TGTGCCAGCAGTTACCCTGAAGGGGGTAACGAGCAGTACTTC. Translated, it gives CASSYPEGGNEQYF. This chain connects TRBV6-6 to TRBJ2-7, with TRBD1 as a possible D gene (6 bases). The CDR3 has 14 amino acids. The V and J ends lost 2 bases and 5 bases respectively, with 13 bases between them. Germline V gives CDR1 MNHNY, CDR2 SVGAGI (reference sequence).